The T cell receptor beta chain described here comes from a study of blood T cell repertoires in COVID-19. Study summary: There were acute and convalescent COVID-19 samples, and they came from the United States, Italy and Spain. In each case, the material was cDNA or gDNA derived from T cells, B-cell-depleted T cells, or PBMCs.

Germline CDR1 and CDR2: LGHNT and FRNRAP. The trim removed 6 bases at V and 8 bases at J, leaving 12 bases unmatched. The length of the CDR3 is 14 residues. Source study methods: Reference gene primer amplification yielded estimated nucleated cell counts. Sequencing was performed with immunoSEQ multiplex PCR; in TCRdb, only in-frame clones are kept and a portion is missing. V and J calls and clone size are given by that table; D and trimming were obtained from the DNA. The data hold about 330,000 clones, with 85% observed a single time. The rearrangement joins TRBV12-5 to TRBJ1-2; 7 nucleotides agree with TRBD1. The receptor was isolated from a human donor in a cohort sampled during active COVID-19. Sequenced sample: peripheral blood. In DNA form, the CDR3 reads TGTGCTAGTGGCGAATGGAGGGGGCTGGGAGGCTACACCTTC. Protein sequence: CASGEWRGLGGYTF.